This entry lists 17 T cell receptor beta chains sequenced from one sample in a study of T-cell memory formation after mild COVID-19. MiXCR was run by TCRdb on the 5' RACE reads, yielding one entry per CDR3 protein. The sample includes just under 350,000 distinct CDR3 sequences, under 15% of them seen just once. Material for sequencing was PBMCs or a T cell subset sorted from them (not recorded which). The receptor source for this set is a young man who had mild COVID-19 (a few samples of this study predate the infection). Cell type and time point are not known.

There are a few counts of this clonotype. The chain is built from TRBV7-2 and TRBJ2-6, with 10 bases identical to TRBD2. Trimming at V came to 1 base and at J to 3 bases, leaving 3 bases not matched to a gene. This CDR3 contains 17 residues. Germline V gene data show CDR1 as SGHTA and CDR2 as FQGNSA. DNA for the CDR3: TGTGCCAGCAGCTTAGTCGGGACTAGCGTTGGGGCCAACGTCCTGACTTTC. Translated: CASSLVGTSVGANVLTF.

This clonotype was seen repeatedly, ten times or more. V is TRBV12-3 or TRBV12-4 and J is TRBJ2-7; D is ambiguous. The CDR3 spans 13 residues. V lost 3 bases, J lost 3 bases, and 9 bases lay in between. The CDR3 protein is CASSLADGYEQYF. Written as DNA, the CDR3 is TGTGCCAGCAGTTTGGCGGACGGCTACGAGCAGTACTTC.

This sequence joins TRBV18 and TRBJ2-2; TRBD1 agrees at 8 bases. The germline V gene encodes CDR1 KGHSH and CDR2 LQKENI. The CDR3 spans 16 residues. Trimming removed 4 bases from V and 3 bases from J; junction bases left unmatched: 7. The CDR3 nucleotides read TGTGCCAGCTCACAGGACAGGGTCGGATACACCGGGGAGCTGTTTTTT. Protein product: CASSQDRVGYTGELFF.

The genes are TRBV12-3 or TRBV12-4 and TRBJ2-1; possibly TRBD1 for D (5 bases). Trimming cost V 6 bases and J 5 bases, with 17 bases left between them. This CDR3 contains 15 residues. CDR3 sequence (DNA): TGTGCCAGCAGGAAACAGGACCCTAGGAACAATGAGCAGTTCTTC. This encodes CASRKQDPRNNEQFF.

This clonotype came up a few times. V is TRBV4-1 and J is TRBJ2-7; TRBD2 matches 12 bases. V shed 1 base and J 0 bases; nucleotides not matched to a gene: 7. CDR3 size: 18 residues. The V gene's germline CDR1 is MGHRA and CDR2 YSYEKL. The CDR3 loop is CASSQGRLAGDLSYEQYF. The CDR3, as DNA: TGCGCCAGCAGCCAAGGCCGACTAGCGGGGGACCTCTCCTACGAGCAGTACTTC.

V usage is TRBV6-2 or TRBV6-3 and J usage is TRBJ2-5, with 11 bases that match TRBD2. Germline V gene sequence: CDR1 MNHEY, CDR2 SVGEGT. This CDR3 is 17 amino acids long. The V segment lost 0 bases and the J segment 4 bases; nucleotides outside the gene matches: 7. CDR3 amino acids: CASSYSETSGVLETQYF. CDR3 nucleotide sequence: TGTGCCAGCAGTTACTCGGAGACTAGCGGGGTTTTAGAGACCCAGTACTTC.

The sample holds a few counts of this clonotype. V and J are TRBV7-2 and TRBJ2-3; the D is unclear. Germline CDR1 and CDR2: SGHTA and FQGNSA. Trimming took off 3 bases at V and 2 bases at J, with 6 bases between the two ends. The CDR3 is 13 residues long. The CDR3 loop reads CASSLLTTDTQYF. CDR3 nucleotide sequence: TGTGCCAGCAGCTTGCTAACCACAGATACGCAGTATTTT.

The chain couples TRBV9 to TRBJ1-1; 8 bases line up with TRBD1. Per germline, CDR1 SGDLS and CDR2 YYNGEE. This CDR3 spans 16 amino acids. V dropped 2 bases and J dropped 1; count of bases not matched to a gene: 7. The chain's CDR3 is CASSVAGQGANTEAFF. CDR3 sequence (DNA): TGTGCCAGCAGCGTTGCGGGGCAGGGGGCGAACACTGAAGCTTTCTTT. The full variable domain, in which reference TRBV9 and TRBJ1-1 provide the parts outside the CDR3, is DSGVTQTPKHLITATGQRVTLRCSPRSGDLSVYWYQQSLDQGLQFLIQYYNGEERAKGNILERFSAQQFPDLHSELNLSSLELGDSALYFCASSVAGQGANTEAFFGQGTRLTVV.

The rearrangement joins TRBV18 to TRBJ1-6; D not certain. This CDR3 has 18 residues. The germline V and J ends were trimmed by 1 base and 7 bases, with 20 bases remaining between them. CDR1 is KGHSH, CDR2 LQKENI, per germline. In DNA form, the CDR3 reads TGTGCCAGCTCACCACGGGCGGCAGGTACTACTTCGAATTCACCCCTCCACTTT. This encodes CASSPRAAGTTSNSPLHF.

This clonotype was counted a few times. The chain has TRBV12-3 or TRBV12-4 and TRBJ2-1; D may be TRBD1 (6 bases). This CDR3 comprises 14 residues. V was cut by 6 bases and J by 4 bases, with 13 bases left in between. CDR3 nucleotides: TGTGCCAGCAGGCCGGGACAAGCATACAATGAGCAGTTCTTC. It is translated as CASRPGQAYNEQFF.

This sequence joins TRBV19 and TRBJ1-5; 8 bases match TRBD1. This CDR3 has 14 residues. V gave up 10 bases and J gave up 3 bases; unmatched junction bases: 8. Germline CDR1 is LNHDA and CDR2 is SQIVND (reference sequence). The CDR3 coding sequence is TGTGCCACCGTCCAGGGGGCCGACAATCAGCCCCAGCATTTT. This codes for CATVQGADNQPQHF.

This clonotype appeared a few times. The genes are TRBV5-6 and TRBJ2-1; D is possibly TRBD1 (6 bases). The germline gives CDR1 SGHDT, CDR2 YYEEEE. The CDR3 contains 15 residues. Trimming took 4 bases from V and 6 from J, leaving 17 bases between them. As DNA, the CDR3 is TGTGCCAGCAGCGTCGGACAGCGGAATGGCAATGAGCAGTTCTTC. Its translation: CASSVGQRNGNEQFF.

The rearrangement uses TRBV5-1 and TRBJ2-1; D gene ambiguous. V lost 2 bases, J lost 5 bases, and 8 bases lay in between. Per the germline V gene, CDR1 is SGHRS and CDR2 is YFSETQ. This CDR3 is 13 amino acids long. The CDR3 bases are TGCGCCAGCAGCTTACTTTTAAACAATGAGCAGTTCTTC. Its translation: CASSLLLNNEQFF.

CDR3 bases: TGTGCCAGCAGCCAAGGAGGGACCACCGGGGAGCTGTTTTTT. It translates to CASSQGGTTGELFF. The chain combines TRBV3-1 with TRBJ2-2; either TRBD1 or TRBD2 may fit D (5 bases each). V dropped 1 base and J dropped 4 bases, with 7 bases sitting between them. The CDR3 sequence is 14 residues long. Germline CDR1 and CDR2: LGHDT and YNNKEL (reference sequence).

This clonotype has just a few counts. The V and J genes are TRBV7-8 and TRBJ1-1; 9 nucleotides align to TRBD1. CDR1 is SGHVS, CDR2 FQNEAQ, per germline. Unmatched junction bases numbered 4, after V lost 7 bases and J lost 1 base. This CDR3 spans 14 amino acids. The CDR3 DNA reads as TGTGCCAGCACCGTGGACAGGGGGAACACTGAAGCTTTCTTT. This codes for CASTVDRGNTEAFF.

By its share, this clonotype is medium-sized. The rearrangement links TRBV7-9 to TRBJ2-4; TRBD2 aligns across 9 bases. Germline values: CDR1 SEHNR, CDR2 FQNEAQ (reference sequence). V lost 5 bases to trimming and J lost 0 bases; unmatched junction nucleotides: 5. CDR3 length equals 16 residues. The CDR3 region has the DNA TGTGCCAGCAGCGCCAGCGGGGGGCTAGCCAAAAACATTCAGTACTTC. Its protein product is CASSASGGLAKNIQYF.

This clonotype came up many times. The J gene is TRBJ2-1, the V gene TRBV7-8; 11 nucleotides align to TRBD2. The V and J ends lost 5 bases and 6 bases, in that order; junction bases with no gene match: 12. Germline lookup yields CDR1 SGHVS and CDR2 FQNEAQ. This CDR3 comprises 17 residues. The CDR3 sequence is CASSPIRSGGASNEQFF. As DNA, the CDR3 is TGTGCCAGCAGCCCGATCCGTAGCGGGGGGGCCAGCAATGAGCAGTTCTTC.